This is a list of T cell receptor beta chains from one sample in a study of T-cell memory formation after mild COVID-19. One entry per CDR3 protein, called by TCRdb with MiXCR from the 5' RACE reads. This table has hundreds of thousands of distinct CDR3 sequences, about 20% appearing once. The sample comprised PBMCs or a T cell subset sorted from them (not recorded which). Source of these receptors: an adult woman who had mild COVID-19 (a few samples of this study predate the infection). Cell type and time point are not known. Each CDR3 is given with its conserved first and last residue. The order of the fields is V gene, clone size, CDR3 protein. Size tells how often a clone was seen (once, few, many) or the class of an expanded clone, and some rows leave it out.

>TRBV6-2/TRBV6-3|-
CASREDPSGQETQYF
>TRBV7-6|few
CASSFGLSESYNEQFF
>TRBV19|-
CASSAGQGFYEQYF
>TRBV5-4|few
CASSNIAGGTNEQFF
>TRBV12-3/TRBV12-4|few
CASRGENGYEQYF
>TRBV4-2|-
CASSQVKGSGTDTQYF
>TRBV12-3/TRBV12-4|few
CASSLAAGNNQPQHF
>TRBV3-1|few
CASSQEGTRRGEQYF
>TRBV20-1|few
CSASPTYEQYF
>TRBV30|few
CAWSVRGMNTEAFF
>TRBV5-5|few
CASSVVPYRTEAFF